The 28 T cell receptor beta chains given below trace back to one sample, sequenced in a study of CD8 T cells in ankylosing spondylitis. Each CDR3 protein gets one entry after TCRdb re-called the 5' RACE reads with MiXCR. Of about 300,000 distinct CDR3 sequences in the sample, about 20% were seen once. The sample was blood, either unsorted or a sorted T cell fraction (not recorded which). Receptors originate from a female donor with ankylosing spondylitis or in good health (not recorded which).

This chain links TRBV7-9 with TRBJ2-7; the D gene could be TRBD1 or TRBD2 (6 bases each). V dropped 2 bases and J dropped 7 bases, with 15 bases sitting between them. The CDR3 has 14 amino acids. Germline loops: CDR1 SEHNR, CDR2 FQNEAQ (reference sequence). The CDR3 here is CASSLIPGAGEQYF. CDR3 DNA sequence: TGTGCCAGCAGCTTAATTCCGGGGGCGGGTGAGCAGTACTTC.

This clonotype was detected a few times. The gene calls are TRBV7-2 and TRBJ2-3; TRBD1 matches 11 bases. The CDR3 is made up of 15 amino acids. With V trimmed by 5 bases and J by 6 bases, 7 bases remained unmatched. The V gene's germline CDR1 is SGHTA and CDR2 FQGNSA. The CDR3 sequence is CASSLGTGGGDTQYF. In DNA, the CDR3 is TGTGCCAGCAGCCTTGGGACAGGGGGAGGGGATACGCAGTATTTT.

V is TRBV4-2 and J is TRBJ2-7; D remains ambiguous. CDR1 and CDR2 (germline): LGHNA, YNFKEQ. The CDR3 extends over 16 amino acids. V was pared by 4 bases and J by 4 bases, with 20 bases between. CDR3 in DNA: TGTGCCAGCAGCCCCGCCCCCATCTCCCAGAGGTACGAGCAGTACTTC. It yields the protein CASSPAPISQRYEQYF.

The sample holds a few counts of this clonotype. This chain joins TRBV18 and TRBJ2-1, with D perhaps matching TRBD2 (5 bases). The length of the CDR3 is 15 residues. V lost 0 bases and J 2 bases, leaving 8 bases between the germline ends. CDR1 is KGHSH and CDR2 is LQKENI in the germline V gene. CDR3 coding DNA: TGTGCCAGCTCACCACCTACCGGGACCTACAATGAGCAGTTCTTC. It translates to CASSPPTGTYNEQFF.

CDR3 bases: TGCGCCAGCAGCCAAGGGAGCTCCTACGAGCAGTACTTC. Translated, it gives CASSQGSSYEQYF. This chain uses TRBV4-3 with TRBJ2-7; no definite D call. The germline CDR1 and CDR2 sequences are LGHNA and YSLEER. V lost 1 base to trimming and J lost 0 bases, with 4 bases between them. The CDR3 has 13 amino acids.

This chain uses TRBV5-1 with TRBJ2-1, with a possible D match to TRBD1 (6 bases). Germline V gene sequence: CDR1 SGHRS, CDR2 YFSETQ. This CDR3 has 14 residues. The germline V and J ends were trimmed by 3 bases and 5 bases, with 12 bases remaining between them. The CDR3 DNA reads as TGCGCCAGCAGCTACAGGACAGACAACAATGAGCAGTTCTTC. It encodes CASSYRTDNNEQFF.

The genes are TRBV11-3 and TRBJ2-3; 12 bases map to TRBD1. V shed 2 bases and J 10 bases; nucleotides not matched to a gene: 4. The germline CDR1 and CDR2 sequences are SGHNT and YENEEA. This CDR3 is 14 amino acids long. CDR3 DNA sequence: TGTGCCAGCAGCTTACGCCGGGACAGGGGGCCGCAGTATTTT. It is translated as CASSLRRDRGPQYF.

This clonotype came up a few times. The chain is built from TRBV2 and TRBJ2-1; D may be TRBD2 (6 bases). In germline, CDR1 is SNHLY, CDR2 FYNNEI. CDR3 size: 16 residues. V dropped 7 bases and J dropped 2 bases, with 18 bases sitting between them. The CDR3 sequence is CASMVRESVAYNEQFF. CDR3 nucleotides: TGTGCCAGCATGGTGCGGGAATCCGTTGCCTACAATGAGCAGTTCTTC.

The V gene is TRBV12-3 or TRBV12-4, the J gene TRBJ2-1; TRBD2 agrees at 14 bases. V lost 4 bases to trimming and J lost 3 bases; unmatched junction nucleotides: 5. CDR3 size: 17 residues. CDR3 nucleotide sequence: TGTGCCAGCAGTTCCCACGGACTAGCGGGAGGCTACAATGAGCAGTTCTTC. Translation: CASSSHGLAGGYNEQFF.

This clonotype was detected only a few times. This chain joins TRBV10-3 and TRBJ1-1; no definite D call. From germline, CDR1 is ENHRY and CDR2 SYGVKD. This CDR3 has 13 amino acids. The V end lost 10 bases, the J end lost 5 bases, and 17 bases lay between the germline ends. DNA for the CDR3: TGTGCCACCTGCGAACGGGTAGGTACTGAAGCTTTCTTT. Translation: CATCERVGTEAFF.

A word on this clonotype: One junction end does not reproduce the germline sequence, and a read error may be involved. The chain combines TRBV24-1 with TRBJ2-5; no firm D call. CDR1 and CDR2 from the germline V gene are KGHDR and SFDVKD. The CDR3 consists of 13 residues. CDR3 sequence reads: CATSDSHMESQYF. In DNA, the CDR3 is TGTGCCACCAGTGATTCCCACATGGAGAGCCAGTACTTC.

V usage is TRBV5-1 and J usage is TRBJ2-3; 7 positions agree with TRBD2. Trimming at V came to 4 bases and at J to 5 bases, leaving 7 bases not matched to a gene. The CDR3 sequence is 14 residues long. The germline CDR1 and CDR2 sequences are SGHRS and YFSETQ. The CDR3 DNA sequence: TGCGCCAGCAGCCAAGGACTAGTGCAAGATACGCAGTATTTT. It yields the protein CASSQGLVQDTQYF.

J is TRBJ2-1 and V is TRBV4-3, with D hard to call. Trimming removed 1 base from V and 5 bases from J, with 9 bases in between. This CDR3 has 14 residues. Germline values: CDR1 LGHNA, CDR2 YSLEER. The CDR3 region has the DNA TGCGCCAGCAGCCAAGGGGTAAGGGACAATGAGCAGTTCTTC. Translating it yields CASSQGVRDNEQFF.

V gene TRBV29-1 combines with J gene TRBJ2-6; D remains ambiguous. This CDR3 has 16 amino acids. CDR1 and CDR2 from the germline V gene are SQVTM and ANQGSEA. The V gene lost 4 bases and the J gene lost 0 bases, with 13 bases spanning the gap. The CDR3 protein is CSVGAGPPSGANVLTF. The CDR3 region has the DNA TGCAGCGTTGGGGCAGGACCCCCCTCTGGGGCCAACGTCCTGACTTTC. The whole variable domain, filled in from reference TRBV29-1 and TRBJ2-6, reads SAVISQKPSRDICQRGTSLTIQCQVDSQVTMMFWYRQQPGQSLTLIATANQGSEATYESGFVIDKFPISRPNLTFSTLTVSNMSPEDSSIYLCSVGAGPPSGANVLTFGAGSRLTVL.

The chain combines TRBV10-3 with TRBJ1-1, with D uncertain. Germline CDR1 reads ENHRY; CDR2 reads SYGVKD. The germline V and J ends were trimmed by 2 bases and 2 bases, with 6 bases remaining between them. This CDR3 spans 13 amino acids. Here the CDR3 reads CAISEGKNTEAFF. The CDR3 region has the DNA TGTGCCATCAGTGAGGGGAAAAACACTGAAGCTTTCTTT.

This clonotype was seen a handful of times. The rearrangement uses TRBV15 and TRBJ2-1, with D perhaps TRBD1 (5 bases). Germline V lookup: CDR1 LNHNV, CDR2 YYDKDF (reference sequence). The CDR3 has 15 amino acids. The germline V and J ends were trimmed by 0 bases and 7 bases, with 13 bases remaining between them. CDR3: CATSRDPVTGNEQFF. The CDR3 nucleotides read TGTGCCACCAGCAGAGATCCCGTTACAGGAAATGAGCAGTTCTTC.

This sequence joins TRBV5-4 and TRBJ2-1; TRBD2 is a possible D gene (6 bases). CDR3 length: 14 residues. V shed 4 bases and J shed 7 bases, with 15 bases lying between them. Germline loops: CDR1 SGHNT, CDR2 YYREEE (reference sequence). Here the CDR3 reads CASSRTGTQNEQFF. The CDR3 DNA follows: TGTGCCAGCAGCCGAACCGGGACTCAAAATGAGCAGTTCTTC.

The V and J genes are TRBV30 and TRBJ2-1, with D perhaps matching TRBD2 (5 bases). In germline, CDR1 is GTSNPN, CDR2 SVGIG (reference sequence). The length of the CDR3 is 14 residues. The V end was cut by 3 bases, the J end by 6 bases, with 15 bases between. This CDR3 is CAWSVGPEGNEQFF. CDR3 in DNA: TGTGCCTGGAGCGTTGGGCCAGAGGGCAATGAGCAGTTCTTC.

This clonotype was counted many times. This chain uses TRBV4-1 with TRBJ2-1, with TRBD2 matching over 15 bases. Germline V gene sequence: CDR1 MGHRA, CDR2 YSYEKL. V trimming: 0 bases; J trimming: 6 bases; junction bases outside the gene matches: 9. This CDR3 is built from 19 residues. The CDR3 nucleotides read TGCGCCAGCAGCCAAGACGGACTAGCGGGAGGGCGCAGGGGCAATGAGCAGTTCTTC. It translates to CASSQDGLAGGRRGNEQFF.

This clonotype was counted a few times. The gene calls are TRBV20-1 and TRBJ2-3; D not certain. Looked up from germline, CDR1 is DFQATT and CDR2 is SNEGSKA (reference sequence). V was clipped by 0 bases and J by 2 bases, with 3 bases between them. The CDR3 extends over 12 amino acids. The CDR3 bases are TGCAGTGCTAGAGAGGTCACAGATACGCAGTATTTT. It encodes CSAREVTDTQYF.

The genes are TRBV4-1 and TRBJ1-1; maybe TRBD1 (5 bases). CDR3 length: 18 residues. V was pared by 0 bases and J by 6 bases, with 23 bases between. Germline V gene data show CDR1 as MGHRA and CDR2 as YSYEKL. The CDR3 region has the DNA TGCGCCAGCAGCCAAGAATATCAGGGCGGGAAGTTAGCGGCTGAAGCTTTCTTT. This sequence encodes CASSQEYQGGKLAAEAFF.

The V and J genes are TRBV12-3 or TRBV12-4 and TRBJ2-2; D unclear. The CDR3 is 15 amino acids. The ends were cut back, 2 bases at V and 4 bases at J, with 11 bases in the middle. CDR3 in amino acids: CASSLYTPVTGELFF. For the CDR3, the DNA is TGTGCCAGCAGTTTATACACCCCCGTCACCGGGGAGCTGTTTTTT.

Note on this clonotype: The junction shows a germline mismatch at one end, possibly a read error. The V gene is TRBV7-2, the J gene TRBJ2-1; D not certain. The CDR3 has 11 amino acids. Per the germline V gene, CDR1 is SGHTA and CDR2 is FQGNSA. This chain's CDR3 is CASRAYTEQFF. CDR3 nucleotides: TGTGCCAGCAGGGCGTACACTGAGCAGTTCTTC.

The chain combines TRBV10-1 with TRBJ2-2; D possibly uses TRBD1 or TRBD2 (5 bases each). Germline CDR1 reads WNHNN; CDR2 reads SYGVQD (reference sequence). V lost 0 bases and J lost 4, with 9 bases in between. This CDR3 is built from 15 residues. As DNA, the CDR3 is TGCGCCAGCAGTGAGTCTTTCGGGGCCACCGGGGAGCTGTTTTTT. Protein sequence: CASSESFGATGELFF.

The chain carries TRBV20-1 and TRBJ1-1; 7 bases match TRBD1. There are 13 residues in the CDR3. CDR1 is DFQATT and CDR2 is SNEGSKA in the germline V gene (reference sequence). V shed 5 bases, J shed 4 bases, and the junction held 7 bases outside the gene matches. For the CDR3, the DNA is TGCAGTGCTGATCAGGGGGGAGGCACTGAAGCTTTCTTT. Translated, it gives CSADQGGGTEAFF.

This clonotype appeared many times. The rearrangement links TRBV7-9 to TRBJ2-3, with 10 bases lining up with TRBD2. Looked up from germline, CDR1 is SEHNR and CDR2 is FQNEAQ (reference sequence). V was pared by 7 bases and J by 3 bases, with 7 bases of the junction left unmatched. The CDR3 loop spans 15 amino acids. DNA for the CDR3: TGTGCCAGCAACCCTAGCGGGAGTGGAACAGATACGCAGTATTTT. This encodes CASNPSGSGTDTQYF.

This clonotype has ten or more counts. This chain links TRBV20-1 with TRBJ2-1, with no clear D. Germline V gives CDR1 DFQATT, CDR2 SNEGSKA (reference sequence). The CDR3 is 13 residues long. The V end was cut by 3 bases, the J end by 4 bases, with 10 bases between. CDR3 sequence: CSASFPGYNEQFF. The CDR3 coding sequence is TGCAGTGCTAGCTTCCCTGGGTACAATGAGCAGTTCTTC.

Many counts were recorded for this clonotype. CDR3 sequence reads: CSVEDGLAGGPQFF. The CDR3 nucleotides are TGCAGCGTTGAAGATGGACTAGCGGGAGGGCCACAGTTCTTC. The chain links TRBV29-1 to TRBJ2-1, with 15 bases lining up with TRBD2. This CDR3 comprises 14 residues. Trimming removed 0 bases from V and 13 bases from J; junction bases left unmatched: 4. Germline assignment: CDR1 SQVTM and CDR2 ANQGSEA.